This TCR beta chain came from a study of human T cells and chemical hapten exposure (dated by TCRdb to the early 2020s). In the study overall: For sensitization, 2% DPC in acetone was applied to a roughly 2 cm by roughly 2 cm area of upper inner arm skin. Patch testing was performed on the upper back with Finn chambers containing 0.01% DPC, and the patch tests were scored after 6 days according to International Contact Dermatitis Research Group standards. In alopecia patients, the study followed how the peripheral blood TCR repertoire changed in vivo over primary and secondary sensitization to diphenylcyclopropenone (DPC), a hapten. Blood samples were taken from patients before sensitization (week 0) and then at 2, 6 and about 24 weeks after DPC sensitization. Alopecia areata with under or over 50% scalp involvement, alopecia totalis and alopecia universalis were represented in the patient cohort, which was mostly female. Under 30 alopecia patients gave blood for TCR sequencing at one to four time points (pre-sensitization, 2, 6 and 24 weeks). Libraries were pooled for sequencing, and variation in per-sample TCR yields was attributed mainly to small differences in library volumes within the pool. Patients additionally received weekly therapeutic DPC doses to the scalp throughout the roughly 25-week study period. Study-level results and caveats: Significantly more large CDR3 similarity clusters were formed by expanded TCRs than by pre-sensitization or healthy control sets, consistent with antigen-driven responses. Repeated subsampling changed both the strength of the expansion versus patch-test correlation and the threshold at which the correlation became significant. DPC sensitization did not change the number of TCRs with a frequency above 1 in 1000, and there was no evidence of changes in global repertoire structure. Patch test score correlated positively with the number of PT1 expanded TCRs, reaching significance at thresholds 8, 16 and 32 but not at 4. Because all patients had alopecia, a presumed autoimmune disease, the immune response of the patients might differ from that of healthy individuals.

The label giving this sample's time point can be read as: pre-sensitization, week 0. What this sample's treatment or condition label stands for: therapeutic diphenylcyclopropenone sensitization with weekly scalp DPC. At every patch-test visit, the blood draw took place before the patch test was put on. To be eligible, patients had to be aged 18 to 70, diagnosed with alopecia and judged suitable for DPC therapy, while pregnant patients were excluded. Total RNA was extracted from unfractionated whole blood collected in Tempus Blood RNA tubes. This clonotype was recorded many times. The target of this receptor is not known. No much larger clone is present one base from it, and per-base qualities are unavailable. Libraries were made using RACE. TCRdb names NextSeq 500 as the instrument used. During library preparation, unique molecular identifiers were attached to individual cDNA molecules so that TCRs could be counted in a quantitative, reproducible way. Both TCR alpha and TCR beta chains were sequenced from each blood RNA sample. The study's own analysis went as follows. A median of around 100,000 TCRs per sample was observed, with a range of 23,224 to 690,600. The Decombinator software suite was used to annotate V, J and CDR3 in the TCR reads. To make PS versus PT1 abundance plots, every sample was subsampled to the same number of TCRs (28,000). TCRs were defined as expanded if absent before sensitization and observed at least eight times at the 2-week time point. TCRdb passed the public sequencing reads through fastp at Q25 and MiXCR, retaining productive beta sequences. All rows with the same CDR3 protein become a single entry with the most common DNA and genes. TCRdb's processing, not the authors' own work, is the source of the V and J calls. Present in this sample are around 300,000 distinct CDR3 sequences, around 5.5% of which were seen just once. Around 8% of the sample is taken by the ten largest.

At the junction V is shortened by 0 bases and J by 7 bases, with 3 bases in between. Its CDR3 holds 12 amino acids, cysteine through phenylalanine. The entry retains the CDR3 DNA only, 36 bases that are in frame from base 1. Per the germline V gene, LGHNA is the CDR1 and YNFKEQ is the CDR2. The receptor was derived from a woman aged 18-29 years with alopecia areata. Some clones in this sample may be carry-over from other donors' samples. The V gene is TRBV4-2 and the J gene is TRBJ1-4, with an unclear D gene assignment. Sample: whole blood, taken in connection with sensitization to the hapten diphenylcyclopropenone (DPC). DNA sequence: TGTGCCAGCAGCCAAGACTCTGAAAAACTGTTTTTT. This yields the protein CASSQDSEKLFF.